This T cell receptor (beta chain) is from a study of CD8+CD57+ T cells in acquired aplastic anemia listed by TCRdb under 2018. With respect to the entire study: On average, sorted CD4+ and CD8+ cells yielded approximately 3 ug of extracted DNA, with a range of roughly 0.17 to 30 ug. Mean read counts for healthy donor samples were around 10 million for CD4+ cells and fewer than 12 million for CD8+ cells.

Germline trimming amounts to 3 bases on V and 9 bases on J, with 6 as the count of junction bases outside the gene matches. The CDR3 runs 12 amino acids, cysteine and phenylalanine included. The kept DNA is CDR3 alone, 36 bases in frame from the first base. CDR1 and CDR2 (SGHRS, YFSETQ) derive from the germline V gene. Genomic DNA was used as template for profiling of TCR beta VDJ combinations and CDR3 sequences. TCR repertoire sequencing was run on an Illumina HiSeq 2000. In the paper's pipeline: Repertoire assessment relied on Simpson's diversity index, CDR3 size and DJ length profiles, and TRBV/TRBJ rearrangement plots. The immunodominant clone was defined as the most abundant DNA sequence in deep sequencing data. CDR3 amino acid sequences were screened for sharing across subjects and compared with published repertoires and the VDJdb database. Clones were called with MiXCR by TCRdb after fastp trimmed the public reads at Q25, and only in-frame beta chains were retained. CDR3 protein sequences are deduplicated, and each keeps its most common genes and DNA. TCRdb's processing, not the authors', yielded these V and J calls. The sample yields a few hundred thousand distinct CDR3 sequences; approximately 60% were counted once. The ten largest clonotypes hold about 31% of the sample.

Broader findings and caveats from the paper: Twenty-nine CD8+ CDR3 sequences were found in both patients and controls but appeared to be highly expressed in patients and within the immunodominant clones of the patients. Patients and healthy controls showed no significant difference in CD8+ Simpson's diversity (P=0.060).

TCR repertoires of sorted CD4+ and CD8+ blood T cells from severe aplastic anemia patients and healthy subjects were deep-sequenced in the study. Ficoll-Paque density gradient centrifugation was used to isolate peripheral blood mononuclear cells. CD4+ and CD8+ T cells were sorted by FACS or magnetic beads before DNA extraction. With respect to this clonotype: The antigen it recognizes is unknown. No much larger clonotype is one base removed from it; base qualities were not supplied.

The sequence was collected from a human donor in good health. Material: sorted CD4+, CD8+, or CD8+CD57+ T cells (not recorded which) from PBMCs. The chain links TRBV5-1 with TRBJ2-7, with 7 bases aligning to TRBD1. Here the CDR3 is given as CASSSQGVGQYF. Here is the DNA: TGCGCCAGCAGCTCGCAGGGGGTGGGGCAGTACTTC.